This is a list of T cell receptor beta chains from one sample in a study of regulatory T cells in long-lasting Graves disease. TCRdb processed the multiplex PCR reads anew with MiXCR; each CDR3 protein has one entry. The profile shows hundreds of thousands of distinct CDR3 sequences, 15% of them singletons. The sequencing here drew on peripheral blood mononuclear cells (PBMCs), taken at new diagnosis, from a patient treated with antithyroid drugs. The receptors were gathered from a female donor with Graves disease. CDR3s include the opening cysteine and the closing phenylalanine or tryptophan. A D gene is named only where the DNA matches it firmly. A row's size may be missing; if present it is once, few, many or a size class.

abundance	v_gene	len	d_gene	j_gene	CDR3aa	CDR3nt
many	TRBV5-1	15	TRBD1	TRBJ2-1	CASSLGTGLYNEQFF	TGCGCCAGCAGCTTGGGGACAGGGCTCTACAATGAGCAGTTCTTC
NA	TRBV15	16	NA	TRBJ1-4	CATSRETGELNEKLFF	TGTGCCACCAGCAGAGAGACCGGGGAACTAAATGAAAAACTGTTTTTT
NA	TRBV12-3/TRBV12-4	13	TRBD1	TRBJ1-1	CASLTGTDTEAFF	TGTGCCAGCCTGACAGGGACCGACACTGAAGCTTTCTTT
many	TRBV28	17	TRBD2	TRBJ2-1	CASSLVVTGGGRHEQFF	TGTGCCAGCAGTTTGGTGGTCACTGGGGGGGGGAGGCATGAGCAGTTCTTC
few	TRBV6-2/TRBV6-3	15	NA	TRBJ2-7	CASTNRQGPLYEQYF	TGTGCCAGCACCAACAGGCAGGGGCCGCTCTACGAGCAGTACTTC
NA	TRBV2	14	NA	TRBJ2-7	CASSVGRNSYEQYF	TGTGCCAGCAGCGTGGGACGGAACTCCTACGAGCAGTACTTC
NA	TRBV20-1	12	NA	TRBJ2-3	CSALGGVYTQYF	TGCAGTGCTCTGGGGGGAGTTTATACGCAGTATTTT
many	TRBV6-5	14	NA	TRBJ1-2	CASSYSAVNYGYTF	TGTGCCAGCAGTTACTCGGCGGTTAACTATGGCTACACCTTC
NA	TRBV4-1	20	NA	TRBJ1-1	CASSQWSIRFSAGLNTEAFF	TGCGCCAGCAGCCAATGGTCGATACGGTTCTCCGCAGGGTTGAACACTGAAGCTTTCTTT
many	TRBV12-3/TRBV12-4	15	NA	TRBJ1-1	CASRRPTGLNTEAFF	TGTGCCAGCAGGCGACCAACAGGGTTGAACACTGAAGCTTTCTTT
few	TRBV6-2/TRBV6-3	18	NA	TRBJ1-5	CASSEVLLGRLSNQPQHF	TGTGCCAGCAGTGAGGTGTTGTTGGGGCGACTAAGCAATCAGCCCCAGCATTTT
NA	TRBV12-3/TRBV12-4	14	NA	TRBJ2-5	CASNHLGVGETQYF	TGTGCCAGCAACCACTTAGGGGTGGGTGAGACCCAGTACTTC
many	TRBV12-3/TRBV12-4	15	NA	TRBJ1-5	CASSPSRQGNQPQHF	TGTGCCAGCAGTCCCTCCCGACAGGGCAATCAGCCCCAGCATTTT
many	TRBV28	11	NA	TRBJ2-7	CASSTGLEQYF	TGTGCCAGCAGTACAGGGCTCGAGCAGTACTTC
NA	TRBV28	18	TRBD2	TRBJ2-1	CASSLNEGLAGGGYEQFF	TGTGCCAGCAGTCTTAATGAGGGACTAGCGGGAGGAGGTTATGAGCAGTTCTTC
many	TRBV7-3	16	NA	TRBJ2-3	CASSLKAASPIDTQYF	TGTGCCAGCAGCTTAAAGGCTGCTAGCCCCATTGATACGCAGTATTTT
NA	TRBV7-8	14	TRBD1	TRBJ2-5	CASSTGQGQETQYF	TGTGCCAGCAGCACGGGACAGGGGCAAGAGACCCAGTACTTC
few	TRBV3-1	17	NA	TRBJ1-3	CASSQVVGSSSGNTIYF	TGTGCCAGCAGCCAAGTGGTAGGATCGAGCTCTGGAAACACCATATATTTT
NA	TRBV5-1	15	TRBD1	TRBJ1-2	CASSLEGQLWDGYTF	TGCGCCAGCAGCTTGGAGGGACAGTTATGGGATGGCTACACCTTC
many	TRBV11-2	13	NA	TRBJ2-1	CASSPERTIEQFF	TGTGCCAGCAGCCCCGAAAGGACAATAGAGCAGTTCTTC